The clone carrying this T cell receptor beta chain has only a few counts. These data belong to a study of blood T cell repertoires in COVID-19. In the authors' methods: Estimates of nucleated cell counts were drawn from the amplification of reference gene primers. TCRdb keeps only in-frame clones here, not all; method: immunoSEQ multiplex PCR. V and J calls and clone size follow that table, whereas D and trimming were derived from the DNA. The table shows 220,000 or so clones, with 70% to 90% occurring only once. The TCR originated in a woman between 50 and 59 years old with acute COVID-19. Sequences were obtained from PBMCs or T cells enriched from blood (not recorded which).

CDR3 loop: CASRQFMNTEAFF. Here the CDR3 DNA reads TGTGCCAGCAGACAGTTCATGAACACTGAAGCTTTCTTT. V usage is TRBV7-3 and J usage is TRBJ1-1; D uncertain. The CDR3 is made up of 13 amino acids. V was pared by 6 bases and J by 0 bases, with 8 bases between. Germline lookup yields CDR1 SGHTA and CDR2 FQGTGA.